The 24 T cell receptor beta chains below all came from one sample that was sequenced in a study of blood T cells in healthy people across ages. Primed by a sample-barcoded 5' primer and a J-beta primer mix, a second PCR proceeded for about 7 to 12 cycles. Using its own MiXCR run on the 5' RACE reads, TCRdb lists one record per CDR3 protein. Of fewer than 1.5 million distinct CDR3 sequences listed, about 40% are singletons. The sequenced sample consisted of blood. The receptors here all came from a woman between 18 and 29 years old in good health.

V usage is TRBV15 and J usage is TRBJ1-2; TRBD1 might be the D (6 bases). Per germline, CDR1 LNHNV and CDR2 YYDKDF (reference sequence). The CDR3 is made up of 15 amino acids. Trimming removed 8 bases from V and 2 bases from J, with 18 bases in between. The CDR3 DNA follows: TGTGCCACCGGGGGGTGGCAGGGGTCGAACTATGGCTACACCTTC. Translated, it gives CATGGWQGSNYGYTF.

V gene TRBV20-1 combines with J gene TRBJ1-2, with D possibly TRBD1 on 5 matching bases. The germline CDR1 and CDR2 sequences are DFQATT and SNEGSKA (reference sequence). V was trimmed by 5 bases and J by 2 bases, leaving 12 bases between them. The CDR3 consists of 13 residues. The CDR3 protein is CSARGPTNYGYTF. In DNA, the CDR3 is TGCAGTGCTCGGGGCCCGACGAACTATGGCTACACCTTC.

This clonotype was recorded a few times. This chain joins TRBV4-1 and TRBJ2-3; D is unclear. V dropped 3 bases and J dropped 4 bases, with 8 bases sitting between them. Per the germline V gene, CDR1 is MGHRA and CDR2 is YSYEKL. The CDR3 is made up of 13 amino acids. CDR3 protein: CASSQEPSDTQYF. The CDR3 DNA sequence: TGCGCCAGCAGCCAGGAGCCGTCAGATACGCAGTATTTT.

CDR3 in amino acids: CASSFRTGANEQFF. CDR3 sequence (DNA): TGTGCCAGCAGTTTCCGGACAGGGGCAAATGAGCAGTTCTTC. The V gene is TRBV12-3 or TRBV12-4, the J gene TRBJ2-1; 9 nucleotides match TRBD1. The CDR3 spans 14 residues. The J segment lost 7 bases and the V segment lost 3 bases, leaving 4 bases of the junction unmatched.

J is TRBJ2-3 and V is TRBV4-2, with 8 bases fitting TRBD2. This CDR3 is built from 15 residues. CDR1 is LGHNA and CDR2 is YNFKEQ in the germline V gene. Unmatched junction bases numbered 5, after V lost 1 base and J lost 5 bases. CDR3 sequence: CASSQGVAGQDTQYF. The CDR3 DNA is TGTGCCAGCAGCCAAGGGGTAGCGGGGCAAGATACGCAGTATTTT.

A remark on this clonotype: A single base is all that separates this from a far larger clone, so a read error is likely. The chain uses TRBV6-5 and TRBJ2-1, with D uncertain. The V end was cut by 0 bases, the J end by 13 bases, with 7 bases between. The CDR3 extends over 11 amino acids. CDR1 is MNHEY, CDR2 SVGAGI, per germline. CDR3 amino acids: CASSYSETQFF. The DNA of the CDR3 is TGTGCCAGCAGTTACTCGGAGACCCAGTTCTTC.

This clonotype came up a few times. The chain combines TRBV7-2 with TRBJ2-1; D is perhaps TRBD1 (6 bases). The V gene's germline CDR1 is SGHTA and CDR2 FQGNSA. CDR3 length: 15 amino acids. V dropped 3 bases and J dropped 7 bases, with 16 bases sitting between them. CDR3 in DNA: TGTGCCAGCAGCTTGGAACAGGGTGTTTGGAATGAGCAGTTCTTC. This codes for CASSLEQGVWNEQFF.

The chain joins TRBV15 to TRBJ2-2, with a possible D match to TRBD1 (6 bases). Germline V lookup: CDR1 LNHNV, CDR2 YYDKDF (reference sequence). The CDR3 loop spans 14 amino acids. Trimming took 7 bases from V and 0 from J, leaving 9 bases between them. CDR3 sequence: CATTAGANTGELFF. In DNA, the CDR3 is TGTGCCACCACGGCAGGGGCGAACACCGGGGAGCTGTTTTTT.

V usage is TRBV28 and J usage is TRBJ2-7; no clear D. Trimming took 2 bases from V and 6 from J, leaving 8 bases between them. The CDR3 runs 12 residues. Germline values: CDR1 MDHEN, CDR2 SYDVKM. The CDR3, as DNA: TGTGCCAGCAGTTTAGTGGGCTGCGAGCAGTACTTC. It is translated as CASSLVGCEQYF.

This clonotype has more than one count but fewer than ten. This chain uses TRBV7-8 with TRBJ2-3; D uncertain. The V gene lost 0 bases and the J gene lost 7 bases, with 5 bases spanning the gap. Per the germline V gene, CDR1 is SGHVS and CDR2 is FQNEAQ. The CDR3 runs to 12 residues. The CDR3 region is CASSLAPNTQYF. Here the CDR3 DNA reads TGTGCCAGCAGCTTAGCCCCGAATACGCAGTATTTT.

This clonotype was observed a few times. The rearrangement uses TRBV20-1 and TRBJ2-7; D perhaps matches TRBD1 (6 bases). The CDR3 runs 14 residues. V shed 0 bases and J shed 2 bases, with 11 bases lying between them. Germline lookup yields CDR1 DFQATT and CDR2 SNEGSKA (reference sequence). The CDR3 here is CSARDGTYTYEQYF. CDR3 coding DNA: TGCAGTGCTAGAGATGGGACATACACCTACGAGCAGTACTTC.

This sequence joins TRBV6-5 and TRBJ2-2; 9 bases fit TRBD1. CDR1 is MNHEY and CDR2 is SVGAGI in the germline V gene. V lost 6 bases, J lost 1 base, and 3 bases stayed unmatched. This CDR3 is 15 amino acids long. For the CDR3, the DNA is TGTGCCAGCAGAACGGGACAGGGGAACACCGGGGAGCTGTTTTTT. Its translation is CASRTGQGNTGELFF.

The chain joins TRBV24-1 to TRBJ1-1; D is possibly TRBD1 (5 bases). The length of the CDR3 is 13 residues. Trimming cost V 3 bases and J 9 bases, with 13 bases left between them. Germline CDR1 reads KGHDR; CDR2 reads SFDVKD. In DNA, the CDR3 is TGTGCCACCAGTGATGTTGGTGACAGTAAAGCTTTCTTT. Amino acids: CATSDVGDSKAFF.

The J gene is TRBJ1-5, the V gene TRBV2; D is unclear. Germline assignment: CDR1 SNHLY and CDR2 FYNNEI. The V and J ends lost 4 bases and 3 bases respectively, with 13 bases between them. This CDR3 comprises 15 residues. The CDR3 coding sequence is TGTGCCAGCAGTGTGTTGGGCAGCTCCAATCAGCCCCAGCATTTT. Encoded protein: CASSVLGSSNQPQHF.

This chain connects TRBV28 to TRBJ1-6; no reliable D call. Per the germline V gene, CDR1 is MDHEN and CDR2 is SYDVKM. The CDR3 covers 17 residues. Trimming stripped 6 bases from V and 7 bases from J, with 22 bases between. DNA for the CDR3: TGTGCCAGCAGCCGTTACACACAACGACCGATCAATTCACCCCTCCACTTT. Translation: CASSRYTQRPINSPLHF. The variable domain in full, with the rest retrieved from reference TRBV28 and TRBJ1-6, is DVKVTQSSRYLVKRTGEKVFLECVQDMDHENMFWYRQDPGLGLRLIYFSYDVKMKEKGDIPEGYSVSREKKERFSLILESASTNQTSMYLCASSRYTQRPINSPLHFGNGTRLTVT.

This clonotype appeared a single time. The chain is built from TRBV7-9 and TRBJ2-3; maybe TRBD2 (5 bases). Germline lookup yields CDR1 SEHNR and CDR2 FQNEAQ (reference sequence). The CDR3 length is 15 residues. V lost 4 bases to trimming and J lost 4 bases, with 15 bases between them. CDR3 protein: CASSYASQAADTQYF. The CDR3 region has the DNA TGTGCCAGCAGCTATGCTAGCCAAGCGGCAGATACGCAGTATTTT.

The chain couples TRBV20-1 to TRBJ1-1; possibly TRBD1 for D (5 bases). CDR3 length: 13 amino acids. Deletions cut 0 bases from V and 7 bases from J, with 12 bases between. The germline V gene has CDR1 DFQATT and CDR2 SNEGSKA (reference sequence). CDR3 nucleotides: TGCAGTGCTAGAGAGGGCAGGGACCGTGAAGCTTTCTTT. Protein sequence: CSAREGRDREAFF.

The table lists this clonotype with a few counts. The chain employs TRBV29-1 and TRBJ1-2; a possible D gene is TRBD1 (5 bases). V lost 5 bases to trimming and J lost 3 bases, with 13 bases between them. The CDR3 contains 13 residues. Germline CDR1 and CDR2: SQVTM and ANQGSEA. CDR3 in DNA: TGCAGCGTTTCGGGACGCCTGGACTATGGCTACACCTTC. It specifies CSVSGRLDYGYTF.

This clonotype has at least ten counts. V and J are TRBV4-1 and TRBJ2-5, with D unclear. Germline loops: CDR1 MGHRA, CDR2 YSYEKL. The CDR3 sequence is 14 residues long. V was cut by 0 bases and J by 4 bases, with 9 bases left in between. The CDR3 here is CASSQDPVRETQYF. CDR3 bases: TGCGCCAGCAGCCAAGACCCCGTTAGAGAGACCCAGTACTTC.

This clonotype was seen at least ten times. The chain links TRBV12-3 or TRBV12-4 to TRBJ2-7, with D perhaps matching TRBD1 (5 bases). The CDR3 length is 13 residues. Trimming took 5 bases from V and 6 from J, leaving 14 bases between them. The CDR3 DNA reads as TGTGCCAGCAGTGACGACAGTCAAGGCGAGCAGTACTTC. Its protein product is CASSDDSQGEQYF.

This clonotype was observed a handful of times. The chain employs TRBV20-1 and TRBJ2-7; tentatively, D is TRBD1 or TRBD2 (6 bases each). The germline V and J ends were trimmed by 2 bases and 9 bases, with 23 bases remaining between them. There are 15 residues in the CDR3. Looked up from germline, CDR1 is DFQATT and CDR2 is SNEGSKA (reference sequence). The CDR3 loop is CSARRPGALVNMQYF. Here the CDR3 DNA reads TGCAGTGCTAGACGTCCGGGGGCGCTTGTCAATATGCAGTACTTC.

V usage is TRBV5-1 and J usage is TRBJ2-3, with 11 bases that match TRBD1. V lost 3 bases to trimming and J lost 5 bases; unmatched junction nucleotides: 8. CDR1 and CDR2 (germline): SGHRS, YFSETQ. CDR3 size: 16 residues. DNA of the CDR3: TGCGCCAGCAGCTGGGGAGGACAGGGGGCCGGAGATACGCAGTATTTT. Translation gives CASSWGGQGAGDTQYF.

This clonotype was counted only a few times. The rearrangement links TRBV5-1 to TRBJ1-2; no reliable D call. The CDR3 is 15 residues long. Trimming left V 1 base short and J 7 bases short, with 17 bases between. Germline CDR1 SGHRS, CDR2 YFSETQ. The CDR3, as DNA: TGCGCCAGCAGCTTGTATCCAGGTTCCCCGGTTGGCTACACCTTC. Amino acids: CASSLYPGSPVGYTF.

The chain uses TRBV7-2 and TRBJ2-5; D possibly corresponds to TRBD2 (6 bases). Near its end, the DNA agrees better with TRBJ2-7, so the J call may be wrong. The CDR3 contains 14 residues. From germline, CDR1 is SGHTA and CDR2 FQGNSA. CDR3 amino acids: CASSSSAGPYEQYF. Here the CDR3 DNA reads TGTGCCAGCAGCTCGTCTGCGGGGCCCTACGAGCAGTACTTC.